This T cell receptor beta chain was captured by sequencing in a study of T cell responses to AZD1222 COVID-19 vaccine. Looked up from germline, CDR1 is SNHLY and CDR2 is FYNNEI. The CDR3 runs 16 residues. The junction had 9 bases not matched to a gene; V was cut back by 2 bases and J by 6 bases. Study-wide points: With dominance at 160-218 and 743-854, vaccine-associated CD4 TCRs spanned spike.

Only in-frame clones appear in the TCRdb table, and some are missing; sequencing was by immunoSEQ multiplex PCR. This sample has approximately 110,000 clones, with roughly 91% found just once. A word on this clone: Its antigen is not known.

V usage is TRBV2 and J usage is TRBJ2-3, with 9 bases aligning to TRBD2. The sample in question was peripheral blood, obtained on day 0 of AZD1222 vaccination. The sequence came from an adult in good health. The CDR3 DNA follows: TGTGCCAGCAGTGAATATATAGCGGGAGAGATGGATACGCAGTATTTT. Protein sequence: CASSEYIAGEMDTQYF.